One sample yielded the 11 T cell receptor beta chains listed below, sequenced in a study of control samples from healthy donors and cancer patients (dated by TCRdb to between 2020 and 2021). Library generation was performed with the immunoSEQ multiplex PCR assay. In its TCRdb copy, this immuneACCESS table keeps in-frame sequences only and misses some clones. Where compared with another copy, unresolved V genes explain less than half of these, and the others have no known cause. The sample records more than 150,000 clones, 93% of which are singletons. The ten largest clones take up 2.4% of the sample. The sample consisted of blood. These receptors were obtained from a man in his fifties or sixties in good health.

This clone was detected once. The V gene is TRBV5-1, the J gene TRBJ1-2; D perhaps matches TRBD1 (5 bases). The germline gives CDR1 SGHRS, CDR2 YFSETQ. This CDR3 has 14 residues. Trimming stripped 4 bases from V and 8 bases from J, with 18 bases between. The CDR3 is CASSLREGREGYTF. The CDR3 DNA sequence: TGCGCCAGCAGCCTGCGTGAGGGCAGGGAAGGCTACACCTTC.

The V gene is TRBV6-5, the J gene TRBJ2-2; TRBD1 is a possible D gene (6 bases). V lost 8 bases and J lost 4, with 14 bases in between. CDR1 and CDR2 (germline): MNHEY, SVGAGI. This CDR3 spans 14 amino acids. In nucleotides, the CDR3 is TGTGCCAGCTCTATGGGACATACCACCGGGGAGCTGTTTTTT. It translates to CASSMGHTTGELFF.

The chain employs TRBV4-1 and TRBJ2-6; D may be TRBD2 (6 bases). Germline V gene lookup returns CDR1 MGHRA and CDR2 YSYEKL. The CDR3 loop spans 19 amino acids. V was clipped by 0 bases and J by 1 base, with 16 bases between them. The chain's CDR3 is CASSQDGGSGRSGANVLTF. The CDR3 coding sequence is TGCGCCAGCAGCCAAGATGGGGGGAGCGGACGGTCTGGGGCCAACGTCCTGACTTTC.

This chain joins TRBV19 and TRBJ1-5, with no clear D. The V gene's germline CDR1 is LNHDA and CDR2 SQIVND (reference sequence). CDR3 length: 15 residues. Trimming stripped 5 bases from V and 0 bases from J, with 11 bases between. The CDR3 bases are TGTGCCAGTAGTGCTGGGCCCTATAGCAATCAGCCCCAGCATTTT. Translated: CASSAGPYSNQPQHF.

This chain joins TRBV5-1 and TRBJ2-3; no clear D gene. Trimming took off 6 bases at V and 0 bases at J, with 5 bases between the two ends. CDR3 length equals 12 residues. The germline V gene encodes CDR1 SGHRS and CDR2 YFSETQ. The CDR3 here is CASKGSTDTQYF. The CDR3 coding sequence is TGCGCCAGCAAGGGTAGCACAGATACGCAGTATTTT.

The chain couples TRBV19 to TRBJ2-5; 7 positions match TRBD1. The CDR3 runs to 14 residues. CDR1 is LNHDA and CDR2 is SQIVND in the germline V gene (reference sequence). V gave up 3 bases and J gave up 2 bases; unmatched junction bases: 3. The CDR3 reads CASSIHRGQETQYF. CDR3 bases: TGTGCCAGTAGTATCCACAGGGGTCAAGAGACCCAGTACTTC.

In nucleotides, the CDR3 is TGCAGCGTTGGGGGGGGGCTGGGCTACACCTTC. It specifies CSVGGGLGYTF. V and J are TRBV29-1 and TRBJ1-2; D perhaps matches TRBD1 (6 bases). V lost 4 bases and J lost 8, with 11 bases in between. Germline V gene data show CDR1 as SQVTM and CDR2 as ANQGSEA. The CDR3 has 11 residues.

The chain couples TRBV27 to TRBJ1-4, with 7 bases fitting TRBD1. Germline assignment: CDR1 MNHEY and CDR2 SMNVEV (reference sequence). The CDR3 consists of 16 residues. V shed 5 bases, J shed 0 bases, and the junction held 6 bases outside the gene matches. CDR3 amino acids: CASSPRQGATNEKLFF. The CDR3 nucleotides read TGTGCCAGCAGTCCCCGACAGGGTGCAACTAATGAAAAACTGTTTTTT. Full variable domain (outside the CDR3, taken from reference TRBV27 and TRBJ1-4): EAQVTQNPRYLITVTGKKLTVTCSQNMNHEYMSWYRQDPGLGLRQIYYSMNVEVTDKGDVPEGYKVSRKEKRNFPLILESPSPNQTSLYFCASSPRQGATNEKLFFGSGTQLSVL.

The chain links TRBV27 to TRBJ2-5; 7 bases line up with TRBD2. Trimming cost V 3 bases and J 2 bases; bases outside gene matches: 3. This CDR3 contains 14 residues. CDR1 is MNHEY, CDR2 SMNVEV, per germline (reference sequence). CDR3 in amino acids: CASSLGGGQETQYF. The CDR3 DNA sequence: TGTGCCAGCAGTTTGGGGGGGGGTCAAGAGACCCAGTACTTC.

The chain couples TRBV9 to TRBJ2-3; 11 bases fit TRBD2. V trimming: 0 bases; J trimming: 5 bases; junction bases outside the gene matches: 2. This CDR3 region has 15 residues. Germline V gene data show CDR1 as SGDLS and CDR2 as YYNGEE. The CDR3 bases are TGTGCCAGCAGCGTAGTGACTAGCGGGATAGATACGCAGTATTTT. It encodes CASSVVTSGIDTQYF.

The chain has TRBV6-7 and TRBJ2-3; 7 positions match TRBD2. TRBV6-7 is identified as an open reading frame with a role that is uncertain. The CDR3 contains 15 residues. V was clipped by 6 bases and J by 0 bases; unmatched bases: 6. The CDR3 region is CASSPRGVSTDTQYF. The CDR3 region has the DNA TGTGCCAGCAGCCCCCGGGGGGTTAGCACAGATACGCAGTATTTT.